Listed below are T cell receptor beta chains from one sample, sequenced in a study of cytomegalovirus exposure and HLA in healthy donors. Profiled with immunoSEQ multiplex PCR; TCRdb holds only in-frame clones, not every one. This table holds approximately 80,000 clones. Sequenced: PBMCs. These receptors were collected from a man aged 18 to 29 in good health and CMV-seropositive. CDR3s include the opening cysteine and the closing phenylalanine or tryptophan. D genes are given only for firm matches.

15 TRBJ2-1 TRBD2 TRBV29-1 CSVVPGGGSYNEQFF TGCAGCGTTGTCCCGGGAGGGGGGTCCTACAATGAGCAGTTCTTC
12 TRBJ2-7 . TRBV29-1 CSVDEGTDEQYF TGCAGCGTTGACGAGGGTACGGACGAGCAGTACTTC
14 TRBJ1-3 TRBD1 TRBV4-1 CASSHPGGSNTIYF TGCGCCAGCAGCCACCCAGGGGGTTCAAACACCATATATTTT
16 TRBJ2-5 . TRBV5-1 CASSLEGGRLWETQYF TGCGCCAGCAGCTTGGAGGGGGGGCGCTTGTGGGAGACCCAGTACTTC
10 TRBJ1-1 . TRBV29-1 CSGIVTGAFF TGCAGCGGTATAGTCACTGGAGCTTTCTTT
15 TRBJ1-5 . TRBV6-1 CASNLDGQKGQPQHF TGTGCCAGCAATCTGGACGGACAAAAGGGGCAGCCCCAGCATTTT
13 TRBJ2-6 . TRBV27 CASSSLGANVLTF TGTGCCAGCAGCTCCCTAGGGGCCAACGTCCTGACTTTC
16 TRBJ2-5 TRBD2 TRBV6-6 CASSATGGRARETQYF TGTGCCAGCAGTGCCACCGGCGGGAGGGCCCGAGAGACCCAGTACTTC
14 TRBJ2-7 . TRBV29-1 CSVRYAGPSYEQYF TGCAGCGTACGTTATGCGGGTCCGTCCTACGAGCAGTACTTC
15 TRBJ1-5 . TRBV4-1 CASSQAEAPEKPQHF TGCGCCAGCAGCCAAGCGGAGGCCCCGGAGAAGCCCCAGCATTTT
13 TRBJ2-5 . TRBV19 CASSIDGEETQYF TGTGCCAGTAGTATTGACGGGGAAGAGACCCAGTACTTC
8 TRBJ1-3 . TRBV20-1 CPPLTIYF TGCCCCCCGCTAACCATATATTTT
14 TRBJ1-6 . TRBV18 CASSPERVQSPLHF TGTGCCAGCTCACCTGAGAGAGTTCAATCACCCCTCCACTTT
14 TRBJ2-1 TRBD2 TRBV29-1 CSVGLLAGANEQFF TGCAGCGTTGGTTTACTAGCGGGGGCCAATGAGCAGTTCTTC
13 TRBJ2-5 . TRBV7-2 CASSLGGRETQYF TGTGCCAGCAGCTTAGGGGGCCGGGAGACCCAGTACTTC
16 TRBJ2-3 . TRBV18 CASSPRAEGGWDTQYF TGTGCCAGCTCACCACGCGCGGAGGGTGGCTGGGATACGCAGTATTTT
15 TRBJ1-5 . TRBV4-1 CASSPQGVGRQPQHF TGCGCCAGCAGCCCACAGGGTGTCGGGCGTCAGCCCCAGCATTTT
15 TRBJ1-2 TRBD1 TRBV5-1 CASSLGRQGARGYTF TGCGCCAGCAGCTTGGGACGACAGGGGGCGCGGGGCTACACCTTC
15 TRBJ1-2 TRBD1 TRBV5-6 CASRARTGGYYGYTF TGTGCCAGCAGGGCAAGGACAGGGGGCTACTATGGCTACACCTTC
14 TRBJ2-7 . TRBV10-3 CAIADGQSSYEQYF TGTGCCATCGCCGACGGACAAAGCTCCTACGAGCAGTACTTC
13 TRBJ2-7 TRBD2 TRBV29-1 CSVPTGLEYEQYF TGCAGCGTTCCAACCGGACTAGAGTACGAGCAGTACTTC
14 TRBJ1-4 TRBD1 TRBV6-1 CASATWDRDEKLFF TGTGCCAGCGCCACCTGGGACAGGGATGAAAAACTGTTTTTT
16 TRBJ2-5 TRBD1 TRBV18 CASSPLRDRVAETQYF TGTGCCAGCTCACCTCTCCGGGACAGGGTGGCAGAGACACAGTACTTC
15 TRBJ2-1 TRBD2 TRBV18 CASSQGLAGDNEQFF TGTGCCAGCTCACAGGGACTAGCGGGAGACAATGAGCAGTTCTTC
16 TRBJ2-7 TRBD1 TRBV9 CASSVGLLGQGYEQYF TGTGCCAGCAGCGTAGGTCTCCTAGGACAGGGCTACGAGCAGTACTTC
14 TRBJ2-3 TRBD1 TRBV6-6 CASSYTQGADTQYF TGTGCCAGCAGTTATACCCAGGGGGCAGATACGCAGTATTTT
14 TRBJ1-1 . TRBV19 CASSPGRGSTEAFF TGTGCCAGTAGTCCAGGCAGGGGATCGACTGAAGCTTTCTTT
13 TRBJ2-7 TRBD2 TRBV28 CASRPGGGYEQYF TGTGCCAGCAGGCCGGGGGGGGGTTACGAGCAGTACTTC
14 TRBJ2-7 . TRBV6-1 CASSELDSSYEQYF TGTGCCAGCAGTGAACTGGACAGCTCCTACGAGCAGTACTTC
14 TRBJ1-1 . TRBV4-2 CASSQVEEPIEAFF TGTGCCAGCAGCCAAGTTGAGGAACCGATAGAAGCTTTCTTT
15 TRBJ2-3 TRBD2 TRBV10-3 CAITPSGGAEDTQYF TGTGCCATCACTCCTAGCGGGGGGGCTGAAGATACGCAGTATTTT
19 TRBJ2-3 TRBD2 TRBV4-1 CASSQDGASGRAGSDTQYF TGCGCCAGCAGCCAAGATGGGGCTAGCGGGAGGGCCGGGTCAGATACGCAGTATTTT
14 TRBJ2-1 TRBD1 TRBV6-6 CASSYGTGRNEQFF TGTGCCAGCAGTTACGGGACAGGTAGAAATGAGCAGTTCTTC
13 TRBJ1-2 . TRBV28 CASSFWSLYGYTF TGTGCCAGCAGTTTTTGGAGTCTATATGGCTACACCTTC
15 TRBJ1-5 . TRBV28 CASSKGQHSNQPQHF TGTGCCAGCAGCAAGGGACAACATAGCAATCAGCCCCAGCATTTT
15 TRBJ2-3 TRBD1 TRBV10-3 CAIKRDRVYSDTQYF TGTGCCATCAAACGAGACAGGGTTTACTCAGATACGCAGTATTTT
13 TRBJ1-3 . TRBV2 CASSWTEGNTIYF TGTGCCAGCAGTTGGACAGAGGGAAACACCATATATTTT
16 TRBJ1-1 . TRBV5-1 CASSLAGWGRDTEAFF TGCGCCAGCAGCTTGGCCGGTTGGGGGAGGGACACTGAAGCTTTCTTT
15 TRBJ2-2 . TRBV9 CASSSRTAGAGELFF TGTGCCAGCAGCTCTCGGACAGCTGGGGCCGGGGAGCTGTTTTTT
12 TRBJ1-2 . TRBV6-6 CASSLDYYGYTF TGTGCCAGCAGTCTTGACTACTATGGCTACACCTTC
16 TRBJ2-3 TRBD1 TRBV19 CASSTFRQGETDTQYF TGTGCCAGTAGTACTTTCCGACAGGGGGAAACAGATACGCAGTATTTT
12 TRBJ1-2 . TRBV15 CATSEGTYGYTF TGTGCCACCAGCGAGGGAACTTATGGCTACACCTTC
16 TRBJ1-4 . TRBV14 CASSQGVGGTNEKLFF TGTGCCAGCAGCCAAGGAGTCGGGGGTACTAATGAAAAACTGTTTTTT
15 TRBJ2-6 . TRBV7-2 CASSLEGGGANVLTF TGTGCCAGCAGCTTGGAAGGAGGCGGGGCCAACGTCCTGACTTTC
15 TRBJ2-1 TRBD1 TRBV29-1 CSVDTRTGAYNEQFF TGCAGCGTTGATACACGGACAGGGGCCTACAATGAGCAGTTCTTC
15 TRBJ2-7 . TRBV5-1 CASSLVAGVSYEQYF TGCGCCAGCAGCTTGGTGGCCGGGGTCTCCTACGAGCAGTACTTC
14 TRBJ2-2 . TRBV5-4 CASILEGYPGELFF TGTGCCAGCATTCTCGAGGGATATCCCGGGGAGCTGTTTTTT
14 TRBJ2-7 TRBD2 TRBV28 CASSLTRLAVEQYF TGTGCCAGCAGCCTTACCCGGCTAGCGGTCGAGCAGTACTTC
12 TRBJ2-1 TRBD2 TRBV6-1 CASSEWAGGEFF TGTGCCAGCAGTGAATGGGCGGGAGGGGAGTTCTTC
19 TRBJ1-4 . TRBV9 CASSVSPGGGTATNEKLFF TGTGCCAGCAGCGTTAGCCCCGGCGGGGGTACTGCAACTAATGAAAAACTGTTTTTT